This passage covers 7 T cell receptor beta chains from one sample sequenced in a study of T cells in Graves' hyperthyroidism and ophthalmopathy (dated by TCRdb to between 2018 and 2020). Libraries were constructed by multiplex PCR. TCRdb shows the sequencer as Illumina HiSeq 2000. The TCR beta CDR3 regions were amplified from RNA transcripts. For the first round of RT-PCR on the TCR CDR3, the HTBI primer set was used together with the Qiagen OneStep RT-PCR kit. The raw public data were reprocessed by TCRdb itself: fastp quality trimming at Q25, MiXCR clonotype calling, in-frame beta chains only. Entries that share a CDR3 protein sequence are merged under the most common genes and DNA. The sample contains under 300,000 distinct CDR3 sequences, less than 30% of them found a single time. Over 25% of the sample is in the top ten clones. The specimen sequenced was blood. All receptors come from a man in his forties with Graves' hyperthyroidism that later progressed to Graves' ophthalmopathy.

Many counts were recorded for this clonotype. The chain joins TRBV4-1 to TRBJ1-5; D is possibly TRBD1 (6 bases). V was trimmed by 1 base and J by 5 bases, leaving 15 bases between them. Germline CDR1 and CDR2: MGHRA and YSYEKL. The CDR3 consists of 16 residues. The CDR3 spells CASSQGPRDRHQPQHF. CDR3 bases: TGCGCCAGCAGCCAAGGCCCGAGAGACAGGCATCAGCCCCAGCATTTT.

The chain recombines TRBV7-8 with TRBJ2-6, with a possible D match to TRBD1 (5 bases). The CDR3 is made up of 17 amino acids. Germline values: CDR1 SGHVS, CDR2 FQNEAQ. The ends were cut back, 1 base at V and 1 base at J, with 11 bases in the middle. Here the CDR3 DNA reads TGTGCCAGCAGCTTAGGTCAGGGAATTTCTGGGGCCAACGTCCTGACTTTC. Protein: CASSLGQGISGANVLTF.

This clonotype was detected only a few times. The chain recombines TRBV5-1 with TRBJ2-2, with D possibly matching TRBD1 (5 bases). Trimming stripped 0 bases from V and 1 base from J, with 7 bases between. Germline assignment: CDR1 SGHRS and CDR2 YFSETQ. This CDR3 has 15 residues. The CDR3: CASSLDGQNTGELFF. Here the CDR3 DNA reads TGCGCCAGCAGCTTGGACGGACAGAACACCGGGGAGCTGTTTTTT. The variable domain in full, completed from reference TRBV5-1 and TRBJ2-2, reads KAGVTQTPRYLIKTRGQQVTLSCSPISGHRSVSWYQQTPGQGLQFLFEYFSETQRNKGNFPGRFSGRQFSNSRSEMNVSTLELGDSALYLCASSLDGQNTGELFFGEGSRLTVL.

This clonotype was detected ten times or more. The CDR3 DNA reads TGTGCCAGCAGTTTAATGGGGGGTCGCACCTACGAGCAGTACTTC. Its translation is CASSLMGGRTYEQYF. V gene TRBV12-3 or TRBV12-4 combines with J gene TRBJ2-7, with D possibly TRBD2 on 6 matching bases. The V end was cut by 2 bases, the J end by 2 bases, with 13 bases between. This CDR3 region has 15 residues.

The table lists this clonotype with a few counts. The chain links TRBV9 to TRBJ1-1; the D is unclear. The V and J ends lost 0 bases and 4 bases respectively, with 7 bases between them. CDR1 is SGDLS, CDR2 YYNGEE, per germline. CDR3 length equals 13 residues. Here the CDR3 reads CASSVVDSTEAFF. CDR3 nucleotide sequence: TGTGCCAGCAGCGTAGTTGATTCCACTGAAGCTTTCTTT.

This clonotype was seen only once. The chain links TRBV10-3 to TRBJ2-7, with 11 nucleotides matching TRBD2. This CDR3 spans 14 amino acids. Trimming removed 6 bases from V and 3 bases from J; junction bases left unmatched: 4. The germline CDR1 and CDR2 sequences are ENHRY and SYGVKD. Written as DNA, the CDR3 is TGTGCCATCAGAGGGACTAGCGGTTTCTACGAGCAGTACTTC. Translated, it gives CAIRGTSGFYEQYF.

The rearrangement joins TRBV25-1 to TRBJ1-3, with D tentatively TRBD1 (5 bases). Germline CDR1 is MGHDK and CDR2 is SYGVNS. Between the trimmed V and J ends, which lost 1 base and 0 bases, there was a span of 16 bases. This CDR3 is 18 amino acids long. The CDR3 spells CASSEFPGRPLSGNTIYF. CDR3 sequence (DNA): TGTGCCAGCAGTGAATTCCCGGGGCGACCCCTCTCTGGAAACACCATATATTTT.